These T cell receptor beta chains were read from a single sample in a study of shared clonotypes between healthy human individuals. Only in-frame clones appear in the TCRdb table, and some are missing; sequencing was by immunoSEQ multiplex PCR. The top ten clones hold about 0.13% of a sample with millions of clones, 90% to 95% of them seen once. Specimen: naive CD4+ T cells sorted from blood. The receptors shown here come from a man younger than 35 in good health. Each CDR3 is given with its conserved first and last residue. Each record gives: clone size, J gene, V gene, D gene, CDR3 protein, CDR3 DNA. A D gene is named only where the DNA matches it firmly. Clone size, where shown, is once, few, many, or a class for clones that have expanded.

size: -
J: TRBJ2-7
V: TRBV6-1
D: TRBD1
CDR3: CASSGGKGGLYEQYF
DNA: TGTGCCAGCAGTGGAGGGAAAGGGGGCTTGTACGAGCAGTACTTC

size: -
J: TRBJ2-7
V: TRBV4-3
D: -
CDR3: CASSQGMSASYEQYF
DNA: TGCGCCAGCAGCCAGGGGATGAGCGCGTCCTACGAGCAGTACTTC

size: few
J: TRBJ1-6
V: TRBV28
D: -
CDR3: CASSPALSYNSPLHF
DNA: TGTGCCAGCAGTCCGGCCCTCTCCTATAATTCACCCCTCCACTTT

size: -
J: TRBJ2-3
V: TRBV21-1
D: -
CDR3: CASSKAGRGAPSTDTQYF
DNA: TGTGCCAGCAGCAAAGCCGGACGAGGAGCGCCGAGCACAGATACGCAGTATTTT

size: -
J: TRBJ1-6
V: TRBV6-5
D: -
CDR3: CASSYSGDGSSPLHF
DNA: TGTGCCAGCAGTTACTCGGGAGATGGGAGTTCACCCCTCCACTTT

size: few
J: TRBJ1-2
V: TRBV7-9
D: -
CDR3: CASSIPGPLAHNF
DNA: TGTGCCAGCAGCATTCCGGGACCCTTAGCCCATAACTTC

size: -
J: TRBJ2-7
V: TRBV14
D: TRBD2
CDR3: CASSQGGSGLAYEQYF
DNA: TGTGCCAGCAGCCAGGGGGGGAGCGGGCTCGCCTACGAGCAGTACTTC

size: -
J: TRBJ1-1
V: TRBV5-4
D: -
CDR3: CASSHPLGTEAFF
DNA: TGTGCCAGCAGCCATCCCTTAGGGACTGAAGCTTTCTTT

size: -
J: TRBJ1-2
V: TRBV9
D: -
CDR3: CASNPVPPDYGYTF
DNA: TGTGCCAGCAACCCTGTACCCCCGGACTATGGCTACACCTTC

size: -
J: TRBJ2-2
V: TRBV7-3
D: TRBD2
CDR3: CASSSGLAGASGELFF
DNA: TGTGCCAGCAGCTCCGGACTAGCGGGGGCGTCCGGGGAGCTGTTTTTT

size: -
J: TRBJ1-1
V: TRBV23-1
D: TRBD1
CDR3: CASSPQRDRGRNTEAFF
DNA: TGCGCCAGCAGTCCCCAACGGGACAGGGGGCGAAACACTGAAGCTTTCTTT

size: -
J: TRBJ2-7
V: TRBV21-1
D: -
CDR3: CASSKEVGGASGRPTLYEQYF
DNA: TGTGCCAGCAGCAAAGAGGTTGGAGGGGCTAGCGGGAGACCTACTCTCTACGAGCAGTACTTC

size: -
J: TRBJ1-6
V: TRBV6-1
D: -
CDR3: CASSEINSPLHF
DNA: TGTGCCAGCAGTGAAATCAATTCACCCCTCCACTTT

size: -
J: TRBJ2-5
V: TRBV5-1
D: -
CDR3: CASSLAGPGETQYF
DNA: TGCGCCAGCAGCTTGGCGGGGCCCGGTGAGACCCAGTACTTC

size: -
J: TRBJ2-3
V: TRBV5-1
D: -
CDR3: CASSSGVGGASTDTQYF
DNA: TGCGCCAGCAGCTCGGGGGTTGGGGGAGCAAGCACAGATACGCAGTATTTT

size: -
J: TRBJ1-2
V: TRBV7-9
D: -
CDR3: CASSTRQEDYGYTF
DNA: TGTGCCAGCAGCACGAGACAGGAGGACTATGGCTACACCTTC

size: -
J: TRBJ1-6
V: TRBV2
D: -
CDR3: CASSRNRENNSPLHF
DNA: TGTGCCAGCAGTCGAAACAGGGAGAATAATTCACCCCTCCACTTT

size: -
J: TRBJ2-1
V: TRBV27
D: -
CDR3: CASSLGTPGEQFF
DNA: TGTGCCAGCAGTCTCGGGACTCCCGGGGAGCAGTTCTTC

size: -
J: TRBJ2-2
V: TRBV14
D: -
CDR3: CASSQVGTATGELFF
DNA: TGTGCCAGCAGCCAAGTTGGAACAGCAACCGGGGAGCTGTTTTTT

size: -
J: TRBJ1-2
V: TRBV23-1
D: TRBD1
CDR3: CASSQSFGQGALGYTF
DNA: TGCGCCAGCAGTCAATCGTTCGGACAGGGGGCGCTTGGCTACACCTTC

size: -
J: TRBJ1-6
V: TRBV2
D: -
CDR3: CASRSQTGPYSPLHF
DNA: TGTGCCAGCAGGTCCCAGACAGGTCCTTATTCACCCCTCCACTTT